The entry below gives a single T cell receptor (beta chain) sequence along with its context. At one end, the junction sequence differs from germline, possibly due to a read error. TCRdb redid the calling of the 5' RACE reads with MiXCR, one entry per CDR3 protein. The sample records 5,600 or so distinct CDR3 sequences, 50% to 60% being singletons. Germline V gene data show CDR1 as LGHNA and CDR2 as YNFKEQ. The CDR3 has 15 amino acids. The specimen was naive CD4+ T cells sorted from blood. Subset given: naive CD4+ T cells, CD4+CD45RA+CD25-. The receptor's source is a female donor with breast cancer. The gene calls are TRBV4-2 and TRBJ2-7, with 9 bases aligning to TRBD1. CDR3 in amino acids: CASSQDFGQGYEQYF. The CDR3 nucleotides are TGCGCCAGCAGCCAAGATTTCGGACAGGGGTACGAGCAGTACTTC.